Listed below are T cell receptor beta chains from one sample, sequenced in a study of blood T cell repertoires in COVID-19. TCRdb keeps only in-frame clones here, not all; method: immunoSEQ multiplex PCR. The sample gives hundreds of thousands of clones, about 87% of which show up once; more than 0.25% is in the top ten. Input material: peripheral blood. All receptors derive from a woman under 30 with acute or convalescent COVID-19. CDR3s include the opening cysteine and the closing phenylalanine or tryptophan. Fields, in order: J gene, clone size, V gene, D gene, CDR3 DNA, CDR3 protein. A D gene is named only where the DNA matches it firmly. The size field is filled for only some rows; it gives once, few, many or a size class.

TRBJ1-5,.,TRBV19,.,TGTGCCAGTAAGGTCCAACAGGGCCATCAGCCCCAGCATTTT,CASKVQQGHQPQHF
TRBJ2-5,.,TRBV18,.,TGTGCCAGCTCACGGACAGCCCAAGAGACCCAGTACTTC,CASSRTAQETQYF
TRBJ2-1,.,TRBV2,TRBD2,TGTGCCAGCAGTGGGACTAGCGGGGGGCTCAATGAGCAGTTCTTC,CASSGTSGGLNEQFF
TRBJ2-5,.,TRBV9,TRBD2,TGTGCCAGCAGCGGGCATAGCGGGGGGCTACAAGAGACCCAGTACTTC,CASSGHSGGLQETQYF
TRBJ2-1,once,TRBV5-1,.,TGCGCCAGCAGCTTGGCTATGGAGTACAATGAGCAGTTCTTC,CASSLAMEYNEQFF
TRBJ1-2,.,TRBV2,TRBD1,TGTGCCAGCAGTGAAAGGGGGCTTTGGTATGGCTACACCTTC,CASSERGLWYGYTF
TRBJ1-1,once,TRBV29-1,.,TGCAGCGTTGAGAGATCTCGGGGTACTGAAGCTTTCTTT,CSVERSRGTEAFF
TRBJ1-5,.,TRBV5-6,.,TGTGCCAGCAGCTTCGGCCGGGGTAATCAGCCCCAGCATTTT,CASSFGRGNQPQHF
TRBJ1-2,.,TRBV3-1/TRBV3-2,.,TGTGCCAGCAGCCAAGCCCGATACGGTCCAAACTATGGCTACACCTTC,CASSQARYGPNYGYTF
TRBJ2-1,.,TRBV7-9,.,TGTGCCAGCAGCTTAGCGAGCAGGGGCACTGAGCAGTTCTTC,CASSLASRGTEQFF
TRBJ2-7,.,TRBV3-1/TRBV3-2,.,TGTGCCAGCAGCCAAGCAGGGGCGGGCGAGCAGTACTTC,CASSQAGAGEQYF
TRBJ1-2,.,TRBV4-1,.,TGCGCCAGCAGCCACAACGGACAGTCTAACTATGGCTACACCTTC,CASSHNGQSNYGYTF
TRBJ1-5,.,TRBV27,TRBD1,TGTGCCAGCAGTCCCGGACAGGTCGGGCGTCAGCCCCAGCATTTT,CASSPGQVGRQPQHF
TRBJ1-5,.,TRBV6-1,TRBD1,TGTGCCAGCAGTGGATTCCCGACAGGGAGCAATCAGCCCCAGCATTTT,CASSGFPTGSNQPQHF
TRBJ2-1,few,TRBV4-3,TRBD2,TGCGCCAGCAGCCAAGAAAGCGGGGGTTCTTACAATGAGCAGTTCTTC,CASSQESGGSYNEQFF
TRBJ1-1,.,TRBV5-5,TRBD1,TGTGCCACTGAGACAGGGGACACTGAAGCTTTCTTT,CATETGDTEAFF
TRBJ2-1,.,TRBV7-2,TRBD1,TGTGCCAGCAGCTGGGCCCCCGGGACAGGGGTAAATGAGCAGTTCTTC,CASSWAPGTGVNEQFF
TRBJ1-5,.,TRBV7-2,TRBD1,TGTGCCAGCAGCTTAGTGCCAGGGGGGCATCAGCCCCAGCATTTT,CASSLVPGGHQPQHF
TRBJ1-1,.,TRBV10-3,TRBD1,TGTGCCATCAGTGAGTCGGGACAGGGGTGGGCTTTCTTT,CAISESGQGWAFF
TRBJ2-1,.,TRBV12-5,.,TGTGCTAGTGGTTTGGTACGGTGGAATGAGCAGTTCTTC,CASGLVRWNEQFF
TRBJ2-5,.,TRBV7-9,TRBD1,TGTGCCAGCAGCTTAGGACAGGGAATAGAGACCCAGTACTTC,CASSLGQGIETQYF
TRBJ1-1,.,TRBV10-3,TRBD1,TGTGCCATCAGTTCCATCCGGGACAGGGAAATTGAAGCTTTCTTT,CAISSIRDREIEAFF
TRBJ1-3,.,TRBV6-5,.,TGTGCCAGCAGTCCAGCAGGGGCCTCTGGAAACACCATATATTTT,CASSPAGASGNTIYF
TRBJ1-1,.,TRBV13,.,TGTGCCAGCAGCTTTTTTGGTGTGGGCCCGCAGGGACCAGGGGAGTACACTGAAGCTTTCTTT,CASSFFGVGPQGPGEYTEAFF
TRBJ2-4,once,TRBV5-5,.,TGTGCCAGCAGCTTGAACGGGTTAGCCAAAAACATTCAGTACTTC,CASSLNGLAKNIQYF
TRBJ2-7,.,TRBV7-7,.,TGTGCCAGCAGCCCCCGCCCCCCGGGGAGCTCCTACGAGCAGTACTTC,CASSPRPPGSSYEQYF
TRBJ1-6,.,TRBV6-5,.,TGTGCCAGCAGTTTAATGGGGGGTTCATATAATTCACCCCTCCACTTT,CASSLMGGSYNSPLHF
TRBJ1-3,.,TRBV2,TRBD1,TGTGCCAGCAGGGGGGACAGGGACACCATATATTTT,CASRGDRDTIYF
TRBJ2-7,.,TRBV5-1,TRBD1,TGCGCCAGCACCCCGCCAGGACAGGGGCTCTACGAGCAGTACTTC,CASTPPGQGLYEQYF
TRBJ2-7,.,TRBV6-5,TRBD2,TGTGCCAGCAAGATCCCCCGGGGGGGTAGTGGCGAGCAGTACTTC,CASKIPRGGSGEQYF
TRBJ2-3,.,TRBV18,.,TGTGCCAGCTCACTCGGCGTCGGGGCAGATACGCAGTATTTT,CASSLGVGADTQYF
TRBJ1-1,few,TRBV10-3,.,TGTGCCATACAAAATATCCGACAGCCCCGCGGGAACACTGAAGCTTTCTTT,CAIQNIRQPRGNTEAFF
TRBJ2-7,.,TRBV11-2,TRBD1,TGTGCCAGCAGCCCGACCGGGACAGGTCCCAACGAGCAGTACTTC,CASSPTGTGPNEQYF
TRBJ1-6,.,TRBV5-1,.,TGCGCCAGCAGCACCCCTCGGGGTTCACCCCTCCACTTT,CASSTPRGSPLHF
TRBJ2-4,.,TRBV5-6,TRBD1,TGTGCCAGCAGCTCTGCCACAGGGGGCCGCTCATCGGACATTCAGTACTTC,CASSSATGGRSSDIQYF
TRBJ2-2,.,TRBV20-1,TRBD1,TGCAGTGCTAGTCCGGGACAGGGGGTGAACACCGGGGAGCTGTTTTTT,CSASPGQGVNTGELFF
TRBJ2-7,.,TRBV4-2,.,TGTGCCAGCAGCCAAGTTTTGGAGCAGGAGCAGTACTTC,CASSQVLEQEQYF
TRBJ1-5,once,TRBV18,TRBD1,TGTGCCAGCTCACGAGGACAGGGGGAATCGCCCCAGCATTTT,CASSRGQGESPQHF
TRBJ1-1,once,TRBV24-1,.,TGTGCCACCAGTGATTCTGCGGAAGCTTTCTTT,CATSDSAEAFF
TRBJ2-3,.,TRBV11-2,TRBD2,TGTGCCAGCAGCTTAGGGGTTAGCGGGGGCGTGACAGATACGCAGTATTTT,CASSLGVSGGVTDTQYF
TRBJ1-6,once,TRBV7-9,TRBD1,TGTGCCAGCAGCTTAGTCGTGGGACAGTATAATTCACCCCTCCACTTT,CASSLVVGQYNSPLHF
TRBJ2-7,.,TRBV5-5,.,TGTGCCAGCAGCTTGCGAGGCCTTTTAGATGAGCAGTACTTC,CASSLRGLLDEQYF
TRBJ2-2,.,TRBV19,.,TGTGCCAGTAGTATGCAGGCGAACACCGGGGAGCTGTTTTTT,CASSMQANTGELFF
TRBJ1-6,.,TRBV10-3,TRBD1,TGTGCCATCAGTAACACAGGGGCGGGCTCACCCCTCCACTTT,CAISNTGAGSPLHF
TRBJ1-1,.,TRBV9,.,TGTGCCAGCAGCGTAGACCAAGGGGAACGAGGCACTGAAGCTTTCTTT,CASSVDQGERGTEAFF
TRBJ2-7,.,TRBV7-8,TRBD1,TGTGCCATCAGGGACAGGGGATCCTACGAGCAGTACTTC,CAIRDRGSYEQYF
TRBJ2-1,.,TRBV24-1,.,TGTGCCACCAGTGATATGACAGACGAACAGAGCTCCTACAATGAGCAGTTCTTC,CATSDMTDEQSSYNEQFF
TRBJ1-1,.,TRBV27,TRBD1,TGTGCCAGCTGGGACAGGGGGAACACTGAAGCTTTCTTT,CASWDRGNTEAFF
TRBJ1-2,.,TRBV15,.,TGTGCCACCAGCAGAGCTAGTTCAGGGAAGTACACCTTC,CATSRASSGKYTF
TRBJ2-1,.,TRBV7-2,.,TGTGCCAGCAGCTTAATACCGGTAGGGGCTGGCTCCTACAATGAGCAGTTCTTC,CASSLIPVGAGSYNEQFF
TRBJ1-6,.,TRBV9,.,TGTGCCAGCGCCGAGGTGCCCGGATATAATTCACCCCTCCACTTT,CASAEVPGYNSPLHF
TRBJ1-6,.,TRBV28,TRBD1,TGTGCCAGTCTCAGGGGGTTGGCCTATAATTCACCCCTCCACTTT,CASLRGLAYNSPLHF
TRBJ2-1,.,TRBV9,TRBD1,TGTGCCAGCAGCGTAGAAGGGACAGGGGGCGTCAATGAGCAGTTCTTC,CASSVEGTGGVNEQFF
TRBJ2-1,.,TRBV7-2,TRBD2,TGTGCCAGCAGCCCCGGGACTAGCGTTTCCGATGAGCAGTTCTTC,CASSPGTSVSDEQFF
TRBJ2-1,.,TRBV3-1/TRBV3-2,TRBD2,TGTGCCAGCAGCCACGCTGCAGAGCTCGCGGGGGGGGCGGGGGCAAATGAGCAGTTCTTC,CASSHAAELAGGAGANEQFF
TRBJ2-5,.,TRBV6-2/TRBV6-3,TRBD2,TGTGCCAGCAGTTCCCGGACTAGCGGGGGTGGCTCGGGCGAGACCCAGTACTTC,CASSSRTSGGGSGETQYF
TRBJ1-6,.,TRBV6-5,TRBD1,TGTGCCAGCAGTTCCAGCCGGACAGGGGGCTACTCACCCCTCCACTTT,CASSSSRTGGYSPLHF
TRBJ2-2,.,TRBV7-9,TRBD1,TGTGCCAGCAGCCGCGGACAGGGGGTTACGTTAACCGGGGAGCTGTTTTTT,CASSRGQGVTLTGELFF